These 19 T cell receptor beta chains share one sample of origin, sequenced in a study of OX40 agonist ivuxolimab in advanced cancers. Library preparation was by the immunoSEQ multiplex PCR assay. This immuneACCESS table, as held by TCRdb, lists in-frame sequences with V and J called but not all clones. Of the missing ones, under half trace to an unresolved V gene in checked studies; the others have no known cause. This sample holds approximately 94,000 clones; under 95% were observed only once. The leading ten clones occupy over 0.8% of the sample. The source material was CD4+ or CD8+ T cells sorted from blood, sampled in a trial of the OX40 agonist ivuxolimab. These receptors came from an adult with an advanced solid tumor such as melanoma, head and neck, liver or kidney cancer.

V usage is TRBV6-5 and J usage is TRBJ1-1; TRBD1 is a possible D gene (6 bases). V was clipped by 0 bases and J by 5 bases, with 10 bases between them. CDR3 length equals 14 residues. Germline CDR1 is MNHEY and CDR2 is SVGAGI. The CDR3: CASSYSKGETEAFF. In DNA, the CDR3 is TGTGCCAGCAGTTACTCGAAGGGGGAGACTGAAGCTTTCTTT.

The chain couples TRBV7-8 to TRBJ2-5; D is uncertain. From germline, CDR1 is SGHVS and CDR2 FQNEAQ. V gave up 5 bases and J gave up 2 bases, with 15 bases separating them. The CDR3 runs 15 residues. CDR3 bases: TGTGCCAGCAGCCGGAGACCGATATTTCAAGAGACCCAGTACTTC. As protein: CASSRRPIFQETQYF.

CDR3: CASSPRTSGNYEQYF. CDR3 sequence (DNA): TGTGCCAGCAGCCCCCGGACTAGCGGGAACTACGAGCAGTACTTC. The chain employs TRBV7-8 and TRBJ2-7; 12 positions agree with TRBD2. Germline trimming cut 5 bases from V and 3 bases from J; bases unmatched to any gene: 5. The CDR3 runs to 15 residues. The germline CDR1 and CDR2 sequences are SGHVS and FQNEAQ.

This clone was observed a single time. The chain couples TRBV11-2 to TRBJ2-1, with 8 bases aligning to TRBD2. Germline V gives CDR1 SGHAT, CDR2 FQNNGV. V dropped 6 bases and J dropped 9; count of bases not matched to a gene: 13. There are 15 residues in the CDR3. CDR3 sequence reads: CASRGLGGRRGEQFF. The CDR3 DNA reads as TGTGCCAGCAGGGGACTCGGCGGGAGGAGGGGTGAGCAGTTCTTC.

This chain links TRBV6-5 with TRBJ2-2, with D possibly TRBD2 on 6 matching bases. Deletions cut 5 bases from V and 5 bases from J, with 15 bases between. The V gene's germline CDR1 is MNHEY and CDR2 SVGAGI. This CDR3 comprises 15 residues. CDR3 bases: TGTGCCAGCAGTCGGGACCCCGGGGGAACCGGGGAGCTGTTTTTT. Amino acid sequence: CASSRDPGGTGELFF.

This rearrangement joins TRBV4-1 to TRBJ2-7; no reliable D call. This CDR3 comprises 14 residues. In germline, CDR1 is MGHRA, CDR2 YSYEKL. V was shortened by 0 bases and J by 6 bases, with 12 bases between the two germline ends. CDR3 loop: CASSQDNNLREQYF. The CDR3 region has the DNA TGCGCCAGCAGCCAAGACAATAATCTACGCGAGCAGTACTTC.

The rearrangement uses TRBV11-3 and TRBJ2-6; D ambiguous. CDR1 is SGHNT, CDR2 YENEEA, per germline. The V and J ends lost 2 bases and 4 bases respectively, with 3 bases between them. CDR3 length equals 13 residues. CDR3 protein: CASSLTGANVLTF. Here the CDR3 DNA reads TGTGCCAGCAGCTTAACCGGGGCCAACGTCCTGACTTTC. Looking up the rest from reference TRBV11-3 and TRBJ2-6 gives the full variable domain: EAGVVQSPRYKIIEKKQPVAFWCNPISGHNTLYWYLQNLGQGPELLIRYENEEAVDDSQLPKDRFSAERLKGVDSTLKIQPAELGDSAVYLCASSLTGANVLTFGAGSRLTVL.

The J gene is TRBJ2-3, the V gene TRBV5-1, with 9 bases fitting TRBD1. Germline lookup yields CDR1 SGHRS and CDR2 YFSETQ. CDR3 length: 14 amino acids. J lost 5 bases, V lost 2 bases, and 3 bases had no gene match. CDR3 sequence reads: CASSFTGGIDTQYF. In DNA, the CDR3 is TGCGCCAGCAGCTTTACAGGGGGCATAGATACGCAGTATTTT.

The chain recombines TRBV28 with TRBJ2-3, with D unclear. Trimming stripped 8 bases from V and 3 bases from J, with 12 bases between. This CDR3 spans 13 amino acids. CDR1 is MDHEN, CDR2 SYDVKM, per germline. The DNA of the CDR3 is TGTGCCAGCTGGTATGAGGTTACAGATACGCAGTATTTT. The encoded protein is CASWYEVTDTQYF.

The count of this clone is one. The chain employs TRBV10-1 and TRBJ2-1, with D unresolved. Trimming pared 7 bases from V and 6 bases from J, leaving 13 bases between. Germline assignment: CDR1 WNHNN and CDR2 SYGVQD (reference sequence). The CDR3 loop spans 13 amino acids. The CDR3 nucleotides read TGCGCCAGCACCACCCGGAACCTCAATGAGCAGTTCTTC. This sequence encodes CASTTRNLNEQFF.

This chain joins TRBV28 and TRBJ2-2; D unclear. The CDR3 is 15 residues long. Germline V CDR1 and CDR2: MDHEN, SYDVKM. V was clipped by 6 bases and J by 0 bases, with 11 bases between them. CDR3 amino acids: CASSGPAPNTGELFF. The CDR3 coding sequence is TGTGCCAGCAGCGGCCCAGCCCCGAACACCGGGGAGCTGTTTTTT.

This chain connects TRBV7-9 to TRBJ2-7; the D is unclear. The V and J ends lost 5 bases and 0 bases respectively, with 5 bases between them. The CDR3 is made up of 12 amino acids. Germline loops: CDR1 SEHNR, CDR2 FQNEAQ (reference sequence). The CDR3 DNA follows: TGTGCCAGCAGCCCCACCTCCTACGAGCAGTACTTC. This encodes CASSPTSYEQYF.

V usage is TRBV10-1 and J usage is TRBJ1-4; the D is unclear. Trimming took off 0 bases at V and 4 bases at J, with 9 bases between the two ends. This CDR3 comprises 15 residues. CDR1 and CDR2 from the germline V gene are WNHNN and SYGVQD (reference sequence). CDR3 sequence (DNA): TGCGCCAGCAGTGAGTCCCCAGAGGGTAATGAAAAACTGTTTTTT. This codes for CASSESPEGNEKLFF.

The sample holds one count of this clone. This sequence joins TRBV9 and TRBJ2-2; no clear D gene. The V end lost 0 bases, the J end lost 0 bases, and 6 bases lay between the germline ends. Germline assignment: CDR1 SGDLS and CDR2 YYNGEE. CDR3 length: 15 residues. This chain's CDR3 is CASSVADTNTGELFF. CDR3 DNA: TGTGCCAGCAGCGTAGCGGATACGAACACCGGGGAGCTGTTTTTT.

The rearrangement joins TRBV19 to TRBJ2-3; the match to TRBD2 covers 14 bases. The CDR3 length is 14 residues. Per the germline V gene, CDR1 is LNHDA and CDR2 is SQIVND (reference sequence). The V segment lost 6 bases and the J segment 13 bases; nucleotides outside the gene matches: 9. The CDR3 DNA reads TGTGCCAGTAGCGAGACTAGCGGGAGGGCCGCTGAGTATTTT. Protein: CASSETSGRAAEYF.

The chain has TRBV18 and TRBJ1-1; 9 bases map to TRBD1. V shed 6 bases and J 4 bases; nucleotides not matched to a gene: 9. Germline V gene data show CDR1 as KGHSH and CDR2 as LQKENI. This CDR3 has 15 residues. The CDR3 protein is CASSVRDREITEAFF. The CDR3 nucleotides read TGTGCCAGCTCGGTTCGGGACAGGGAAATCACTGAAGCTTTCTTT.

The chain has TRBV7-2 and TRBJ2-3; 9 bases fit TRBD2. V trimming: 4 bases; J trimming: 1 base; junction bases outside the gene matches: 6. This CDR3 is 16 amino acids long. The V gene's germline CDR1 is SGHTA and CDR2 FQGNSA. Here the CDR3 DNA reads TGTGCCAGCAGCTACAATAGCGGGAGAGGCACAGATACGCAGTATTTT. The encoded protein is CASSYNSGRGTDTQYF.

V gene TRBV18 combines with J gene TRBJ2-3, with unresolved D. From germline, CDR1 is KGHSH and CDR2 LQKENI. The CDR3 sequence is 16 residues long. V shed 2 bases and J shed 3 bases, with 15 bases lying between them. CDR3 sequence: CASSPARQPETDTQYF. CDR3 DNA sequence: TGTGCCAGCTCACCAGCCCGGCAGCCGGAGACAGATACGCAGTATTTT.

The V and J genes are TRBV28 and TRBJ1-5; 9 bases map to TRBD1. The V and J ends lost 7 bases and 2 bases, in that order; junction bases with no gene match: 12. Germline CDR1 is MDHEN and CDR2 is SYDVKM. This CDR3 is built from 17 residues. CDR3 in amino acids: CASTQGGTGSRNQPQHF. DNA for the CDR3: TGTGCCAGCACCCAAGGGGGGACAGGGTCTCGCAATCAGCCCCAGCATTTT.